This entry lists 15 T cell receptor beta chains sequenced from one sample in a study of blood T cell repertoires in COVID-19. Sequenced by immunoSEQ multiplex PCR; TCRdb stores in-frame clones only, minus some. The data contain 75,000 to 100,000 clones, under 85% of them singletons. The sample consisted of peripheral blood. These receptors were obtained from a man aged 70 or older with acute or convalescent COVID-19.

This clone was seen many times. The chain joins TRBV28 to TRBJ2-4; no definite D call. Trimming cost V 6 bases and J 2 bases, with 5 bases left between them. The CDR3 is 12 amino acids. The germline CDR1 and CDR2 sequences are MDHEN and SYDVKM. The CDR3 protein is CASRETKNIQYF. CDR3 nucleotides: TGTGCCAGCAGGGAGACCAAAAACATTCAGTACTTC. The full variable domain, its missing parts supplied by reference TRBV28 and TRBJ2-4, is DVKVTQSSRYLVKRTGEKVFLECVQDMDHENMFWYRQDPGLGLRLIYFSYDVKMKEKGDIPEGYSVSREKKERFSLILESASTNQTSMYLCASRETKNIQYFGAGTRLSVL.

The chain has TRBV27 and TRBJ1-1, with D tentatively TRBD1 (5 bases). The V end was cut by 3 bases, the J end by 6 bases, with 11 bases between. The CDR3 covers 13 residues. Per germline, CDR1 MNHEY and CDR2 SMNVEV (reference sequence). This chain's CDR3 is CASSFTWGAEAFF. In nucleotides, the CDR3 is TGTGCCAGCAGTTTTACGTGGGGCGCTGAAGCTTTCTTT.

This chain links TRBV5-4 with TRBJ2-7; no clear D. The CDR3 runs to 14 residues. V was clipped by 2 bases and J by 2 bases, with 11 bases between them. The germline V gene has CDR1 SGHNT and CDR2 YYREEE (reference sequence). CDR3 DNA sequence: TGTGCCAGCAGCTTCCGGGTCTCCCCCTACGAGCAGTACTTC. This codes for CASSFRVSPYEQYF.

This clone was observed a few times. The genes are TRBV27 and TRBJ1-2; maybe TRBD1 (6 bases). The CDR3 spans 12 residues. In germline, CDR1 is MNHEY, CDR2 SMNVEV (reference sequence). Trimming took 6 bases from V and 4 from J, leaving 9 bases between them. CDR3 DNA: TGTGCCAGCAGGGAGACAGGCTATGGCTACACCTTC. Protein product: CASRETGYGYTF.

V usage is TRBV28 and J usage is TRBJ1-3; D gene unclear. The CDR3 totals 12 residues. Trimming left V 3 bases short and J 7 bases short, with 7 bases between. The V gene's germline CDR1 is MDHEN and CDR2 SYDVKM. The CDR3 sequence: CASSFGSNTIYF. As DNA, the CDR3 is TGTGCCAGCAGTTTTGGGAGTAACACCATATATTTT.

The chain couples TRBV3-1 (or the pseudogene TRBV3-2) to TRBJ2-7; 13 bases align to TRBD2. The trim removed 4 bases at V and 5 bases at J, leaving 14 bases unmatched. CDR1 LGHDT and CDR2 YNNKEL come from the germline V gene (reference sequence). The CDR3 is 18 amino acids. The CDR3 DNA is TGTGCCAGCAGCCTGGAAGGACTAGCGGGAGCCGGGACCAACGAGCAGTACTTC. Translating gives CASSLEGLAGAGTNEQYF.

The chain combines TRBV6-2 or TRBV6-3 with TRBJ2-7; the D gene is possibly TRBD2 (6 bases). Germline assignment: CDR1 MNHEY and CDR2 SVGEGT. With 6 bases removed from V and 3 bases from J, the gap between germline ends came to 24 bases. The CDR3 consists of 17 residues. The CDR3 DNA is TGTGCCAGCAGCAAACTCTTTGGAGGGACGGGCAACTACGAGCAGTACTTC. Its protein product is CASSKLFGGTGNYEQYF.

The chain is built from TRBV10-3 and TRBJ2-2; D is unresolved. Germline V gene data show CDR1 as ENHRY and CDR2 as SYGVKD. The ends were cut back, 4 bases at V and 3 bases at J, with 12 bases in the middle. The CDR3 runs to 15 residues. The CDR3 is CAISGVGGYTGELFF. The CDR3 bases are TGTGCCATCAGTGGAGTTGGCGGATACACCGGGGAGCTGTTTTTT.

The J gene is TRBJ1-4, the V gene TRBV5-8; tentatively, D is TRBD1 (6 bases). The CDR3 has 14 residues. Germline-derived CDR1 and CDR2 are SGHTS and YDEGEE. The V end was cut by 2 bases, the J end by 8 bases, with 13 bases between. The DNA for the CDR3 is TGTGCCAGCAGCTTAGGCCAGGGGACAGAAAAACTGTTTTTT. Translation gives CASSLGQGTEKLFF.

This clone was picked up one time. The rearrangement joins TRBV7-2 to TRBJ2-2; D unresolved. This CDR3 is 15 amino acids long. The ends were cut back, 1 base at V and 4 bases at J, with 10 bases in the middle. The germline V gene encodes CDR1 SGHTA and CDR2 FQGNSA. The CDR3: CASSLGARGTGELFF. In DNA form, the CDR3 reads TGTGCCAGCAGCTTAGGTGCTAGAGGCACCGGGGAGCTGTTTTTT.

This clone was seen once. V is TRBV27 and J is TRBJ1-2; unclear D gene. The CDR3 runs 18 residues. Per germline, CDR1 MNHEY and CDR2 SMNVEV (reference sequence). Trimming removed 5 bases from V and 6 bases from J, with 28 bases in between. CDR3 DNA sequence: TGTGCCAGCAGTCCAAATAAATACCGGGAGAAATCAAGGAATGGCTACACCTTC. Translating gives CASSPNKYREKSRNGYTF.

The gene calls are TRBV7-5 and TRBJ2-7; the D call in the table, TRBD2, was not verified against the DNA. TRBV7-5 is termed a pseudogene. The CDR3 totals 18 residues. The CDR3 spells CARASSIPLARDSYEQYF. CDR3 bases: TGTGCCAGAGCTAGTAGTATCCCCCTAGCGCGCGATTCCTACGAGCAGTACTTC.

This clone was seen once. The J gene is TRBJ2-7, the V gene TRBV18; 7 nucleotides line up with TRBD1. This CDR3 region has 13 residues. After removal of 3 bases from V and 2 bases from J, the junction contained 1 base not matched to a gene. The V gene's germline CDR1 is KGHSH and CDR2 LQKENI. The CDR3 region has the DNA TGTGCCAGCTCACCTGACAGGGCCTACGAGCAGTACTTC. The encoded protein is CASSPDRAYEQYF. The whole variable domain, remainder taken from reference TRBV18 and TRBJ2-7, is NAGVMQNPRHLVRRRGQEARLRCSPMKGHSHVYWYRQLPEEGLKFMVYLQKENIIDESGMPKERFSAEFPKEGPSILRIQQVVRGDSAAYFCASSPDRAYEQYFGPGTRLTVT.

This clone was counted between two and nine times. This chain links TRBV24-1 with TRBJ2-3; TRBD1 matches 8 bases. This CDR3 contains 17 residues. Germline V gives CDR1 KGHDR, CDR2 SFDVKD. V lost 0 bases to trimming and J lost 6 bases; unmatched junction nucleotides: 10. This chain's CDR3 is CATSDLQAGGRRDTQYF. DNA of the CDR3: TGTGCCACCAGTGATTTGCAGGCAGGGGGCAGGCGGGATACGCAGTATTTT.

The gene calls are TRBV6-2 or TRBV6-3 and TRBJ1-2; the match to TRBD1 covers 8 bases. Trimming removed 5 bases from V and 0 bases from J; junction bases left unmatched: 14. The CDR3 contains 18 residues. Germline CDR1 and CDR2: MNHEY and SVGEGT. The CDR3 reads CASSDRGRGPTTNYGYTF. The CDR3 DNA follows: TGTGCCAGCAGTGACCGGGGCAGGGGGCCGACCACTAACTATGGCTACACCTTC.